These T cell receptor beta chains were read from a single sample in a study of cytomegalovirus exposure and HLA in healthy donors. Data came from immunoSEQ multiplex PCR; TCRdb stores just in-frame clones and leaves some out. Of approximately 110,000 clones listed, 70% to 80% are singletons. The specimen was PBMCs. These receptors all stem from a middle-aged woman in good health and CMV-seropositive. The CDR3 runs from the conserved cysteine through the conserved F or W. A D gene is named only where the DNA matches it firmly. A clone size is listed for some rows: how often the clone was seen (once, few, many), or a class if it is expanded.

len	d_gene	v_gene	j_gene	abundance	CDR3aa	CDR3nt
17	-	TRBV21-1	TRBJ2-1	-	CASSLKRKGQRYNEQFF	TGTGCCAGCAGCCTAAAACGGAAGGGACAGAGGTACAATGAGCAGTTCTTC
15	TRBD1	TRBV4-2	TRBJ1-5	-	CASSQLTGVGQPQHF	TGTGCCAGCAGCCAACTGACAGGGGTAGGACAGCCCCAGCATTTT
13	-	TRBV7-8	TRBJ1-2	-	CASSLRTRQGYTF	TGTGCCAGCAGCCTAAGGACCCGACAGGGCTACACCTTC
16	TRBD2	TRBV7-2	TRBJ2-1	-	CASSSRTSGGYNEQFF	TGTGCCAGCAGCTCCCGGACTAGCGGGGGTTACAATGAGCAGTTCTTC
16	-	TRBV5-1	TRBJ1-4	-	CASRRQGAATNEKLFF	TGCGCCAGCAGGCGGCAGGGTGCTGCAACTAATGAAAAACTGTTTTTT
14	-	TRBV5-4	TRBJ1-1	once	CASSTRRVDTEAFF	TGTGCCAGCAGTACCAGGCGAGTGGACACTGAAGCTTTCTTT
13	-	TRBV6-5	TRBJ1-1	-	CASSKRGGGEAFF	TGTGCCAGCAGCAAGCGGGGGGGCGGTGAAGCTTTCTTT
13	-	TRBV7-3	TRBJ2-5	-	CASSPTGRETQYF	TGTGCCAGCAGCCCCACAGGTCGCGAGACCCAGTACTTC
14	TRBD1	TRBV7-2	TRBJ2-7	-	CASSRQGSSYEQYF	TGTGCCAGCAGCAGACAGGGGAGCTCCTACGAGCAGTACTTC
15	TRBD1	TRBV7-9	TRBJ2-1	-	CASSFGQGLYNEQFF	TGTGCCAGCAGCTTCGGACAGGGGCTTTACAATGAGCAGTTCTTC
15	-	TRBV6-1	TRBJ1-3	-	CASSDLQGWGNTIYF	TGTGCCAGCAGTGACCTACAGGGTTGGGGAAACACCATATATTTT
15	-	TRBV12-5	TRBJ2-7	-	CASGTGLPNSYEQYF	TGTGCTAGTGGAACGGGACTCCCGAACTCCTACGAGCAGTACTTC
15	TRBD1	TRBV2	TRBJ1-5	-	CASSEQTGVLQPQHF	TGTGCCAGCAGTGAACAGACAGGGGTACTTCAGCCCCAGCATTTT
14	-	TRBV11-2	TRBJ1-2	-	CASSFSGQGDGYTF	TGTGCCAGCAGCTTTTCGGGACAAGGAGATGGCTACACCTTC
14	TRBD1	TRBV6-1	TRBJ1-5	-	CASDPDRGDQPQHF	TGTGCCAGTGACCCGGACAGGGGGGATCAGCCCCAGCATTTT
14	-	TRBV19	TRBJ2-5	once	CASSLRWAEETQYF	TGTGCCAGTAGTCTACGGTGGGCCGAAGAGACCCAGTACTTC
17	-	TRBV4-3	TRBJ1-1	-	CASSQEHSRNLNTEAFF	TGCGCCAGCAGCCAAGAGCACAGTCGCAACTTGAACACTGAAGCTTTCTTT
16	TRBD1	TRBV5-8	TRBJ1-1	-	CASSPGTGLFDNEAFF	TGTGCCAGCAGCCCAGGGACAGGGCTCTTCGATAATGAAGCTTTCTTT
12	-	TRBV5-4	TRBJ2-4	-	CASSPGRSLQYF	TGTGCCAGCAGCCCGGGGAGGAGCCTTCAGTACTTC
13	-	TRBV27	TRBJ1-1	-	CASSFSGNTEAFF	TGTGCCAGCAGTTTTTCCGGGAACACTGAAGCTTTCTTT
14	TRBD1	TRBV2	TRBJ1-2	-	CASSGGQAEGGYTF	TGTGCCAGCAGTGGCGGACAGGCTGAAGGGGGCTACACCTTC
15	-	TRBV7-9	TRBJ2-2	few	CASSLRIANTGELFF	TGTGCCAGCAGCTTAAGAATAGCAAACACCGGGGAGCTGTTTTTT
13	-	TRBV19	TRBJ2-2	-	CASQHTGTGELFF	TGTGCCAGCCAGCACACGGGCACCGGGGAGCTGTTTTTT
14	-	TRBV18	TRBJ2-7	-	CASSPPNSIYEQYF	TGTGCCAGCTCACCACCCAATAGTATCTACGAGCAGTACTTC
11	-	TRBV21-1	TRBJ2-7	-	CASTANYEQYF	TGTGCCAGCACCGCTAACTACGAGCAGTACTTC
17	TRBD2	TRBV25-1	TRBJ2-1	few	CASSDPARGGAYNEQFF	TGTGCCAGCAGTGATCCTGCCCGGGGGGGTGCCTACAATGAGCAGTTCTTC
15	TRBD1	TRBV9	TRBJ2-7	-	CASSGQGAGSYEQYF	TGTGCCAGCAGCGGACAGGGGGCGGGATCCTACGAGCAGTACTTC
14	-	TRBV4-1	TRBJ2-3	-	CASSQDSFTDTQYF	TGCGCCAGCAGCCAAGACAGTTTCACAGATACGCAGTATTTT
13	TRBD1	TRBV6-6	TRBJ1-2	-	CASRIRTGDGYTF	TGTGCCAGCAGGATTCGGACAGGGGATGGCTACACCTTC
15	TRBD2	TRBV19	TRBJ2-3	-	CASSDSGGRADTQYF	TGTGCCAGTAGTGATAGCGGGGGGCGGGCAGATACGCAGTATTTT
17	TRBD1	TRBV9	TRBJ2-2	few	CASSVVGTGGTTGELFF	TGTGCCAGCAGCGTAGTTGGGACAGGGGGGACCACCGGGGAGCTGTTTTTT
14	TRBD1	TRBV19	TRBJ1-2	few	CASSIGQGVRGYTF	TGTGCCAGTAGTATTGGACAGGGCGTTCGAGGCTACACCTTC
14	-	TRBV6-6	TRBJ2-3	-	CASTQPSARDTQYF	TGTGCCAGCACCCAACCGTCCGCCAGGGATACGCAGTATTTT
13	TRBD1	TRBV11-2	TRBJ1-4	-	CASSATGGEKLFF	TGTGCCAGCAGCGCCACAGGGGGTGAAAAACTGTTTTTT
13	-	TRBV2	TRBJ1-5	-	CASKGDSNQPQHF	TGTGCCAGCAAGGGAGATAGCAATCAGCCCCAGCATTTT
13	-	TRBV6-1	TRBJ1-1	few	CASSNILNTEAFF	TGTGCCAGCAGCAACATCCTCAACACTGAAGCTTTCTTT
14	TRBD1	TRBV18	TRBJ2-2	-	CASSPTGDTGELFF	TGTGCCAGCTCACCGACAGGGGACACCGGGGAGCTGTTTTTT
15	-	TRBV15	TRBJ1-2	-	CATSKTRDMVYGYTF	TGTGCCACCAGCAAGACCCGGGACATGGTCTATGGCTACACCTTC
14	-	TRBV7-9	TRBJ2-5	-	CASSLWELQETQYF	TGTGCCAGCAGCTTATGGGAGCTACAAGAGACCCAGTACTTC
18	TRBD2	TRBV5-1	TRBJ2-5	-	CASSLGTTGGRFSETQYF	TGCGCCAGCAGCTTGGGTACTACGGGGGGGCGATTTTCAGAGACCCAGTACTTC
13	-	TRBV2	TRBJ2-3	few	CASSEAGGDTQYF	TGTGCCAGCAGTGAAGCGGGAGGTGATACGCAGTATTTT
17	-	TRBV4-2	TRBJ2-1	-	CASSRSRQGGPYNEQFF	TGTGCCAGCAGCCGCTCACGGCAGGGCGGTCCCTACAATGAGCAGTTCTTC
14	TRBD2	TRBV4-1	TRBJ2-1	-	CASSPLAVYNEQFF	TGCGCCAGCAGCCCGCTAGCGGTATACAATGAGCAGTTCTTC
19	TRBD1	TRBV9	TRBJ2-3	-	CASSGPTDRGWSGTDTQYF	TGTGCCAGCAGCGGGCCCACGGACAGGGGATGGTCGGGGACAGATACGCAGTATTTT
15	-	TRBV9	TRBJ1-4	few	CASSAGFATNEKLFF	TGTGCCAGCAGCGCAGGGTTTGCAACTAATGAAAAACTGTTTTTT
14	-	TRBV6-6	TRBJ1-1	few	CASSYRGRGTEAFF	TGTGCCAGCAGTTACCGGGGCAGGGGCACTGAAGCTTTCTTT
14	TRBD1	TRBV5-1	TRBJ2-1	-	CASSAGQGYNEQFF	TGCGCCAGCAGCGCTGGACAGGGCTACAATGAGCAGTTCTTC